Sequencing of this TCR beta chain was carried out in a study of CD8+CD57+ T cells in acquired aplastic anemia. Before being chosen for sequencing, patients had shown CD8+CD57+ cell expansion by flow cytometry. Profiling that covered TCR beta VDJ and CDR3 relied on genomic DNA as its template. One entry per CDR3 protein, called by TCRdb with MiXCR from the reads. Of roughly 250,000 distinct CDR3 sequences listed, approximately 45% are singletons. The sample taken for sequencing was sorted CD4+, CD8+, or CD8+CD57+ T cells (not recorded which) from PBMCs. This receptor was taken from a human donor with aplastic anemia.

CDR3 sequence: CASSHRGGTTNYEQYF. CDR3 nucleotide sequence: TGTGCCAGCAGTCACCGGGGGGGGACGACGAACTACGAGCAGTACTTC. The gene calls are TRBV27 and TRBJ2-7; TRBD2 agrees at 8 bases. The germline gives CDR1 MNHEY, CDR2 SMNVEV (reference sequence). The CDR3 consists of 16 residues. The J segment lost 3 bases and the V segment lost 5 bases, leaving 12 bases of the junction unmatched.